A selection of T cell receptor beta chains follows, all from one sample in a study of T-cell reconstitution after alpha-beta-depleted transplantation in children. In TCRdb, the PCR reads were re-called with MiXCR into one record per CDR3 protein. The sample holds approximately 430,000 distinct CDR3 sequences, 15% to 20% seen once. This specimen was PBMCs, mostly from graft donor cells, taken 360 days after TCRalphabeta/CD19-depleted stem cell transplant. Receptors originate from a boy under two years old who had a stem cell transplant for Wiskott-Aldrich syndrome, so the T cells may come from the graft donor. Both conserved end residues are part of each CDR3. Fields, in order: D gene, clone size, J gene, V gene, CDR3 protein, CDR3 DNA. A D gene is named only where the DNA matches it firmly. Clone size is given for some rows only: seen once, a few or many times, or a class if the clone is expanded.

TRBD2,-,TRBJ2-2,TRBV5-1,CASSLGLAGAANTGELFF,TGCGCCAGCAGCTTAGGACTAGCGGGAGCAGCGAACACCGGGGAGCTGTTTTTT
TRBD1,-,TRBJ1-5,TRBV5-1,CASSLEGQNQPQHF,TGCGCCAGCAGCTTGGAGGGACAGAATCAGCCCCAGCATTTT
-,few,TRBJ2-1,TRBV20-1,CSASTGDSYNEQFF,TGCAGTGCTAGCACGGGAGACTCCTACAATGAGCAGTTCTTC
TRBD1,-,TRBJ2-3,TRBV2,CASSVNRGPQDTQYF,TGTGCCAGCAGTGTCAACAGGGGGCCACAAGATACGCAGTATTTT
-,-,TRBJ2-1,TRBV20-1,CSVSSREQFF,TGCAGTGTTTCTAGTCGTGAGCAGTTCTTC
TRBD1,-,TRBJ2-1,TRBV7-9,CASSLLGDRRYNEQFF,TGTGCCAGCAGCTTATTGGGGGACAGAAGATACAATGAGCAGTTCTTC
-,few,TRBJ2-1,TRBV24-1,CATSDSGLFYNEQFF,TGTGCCACCAGTGATTCGGGACTCTTCTACAATGAGCAGTTCTTC
-,-,TRBJ2-2,TRBV11-2,CASSLWRRGTGELFF,TGTGCCAGCAGCTTGTGGCGTAGGGGCACCGGGGAGCTGTTTTTT
-,-,TRBJ2-1,TRBV5-1,CASSLKGQGPRNEQFF,TGCGCCAGCAGCTTGAAAGGGCAGGGTCCGAGGAATGAGCAGTTCTTC
TRBD2,-,TRBJ2-5,TRBV5-1,CASSPGTSGSETQYF,TGCGCCAGCAGCCCCGGGACTAGCGGGAGTGAGACCCAGTACTTC
-,few,TRBJ2-5,TRBV7-2,CASSFRTAYQETQYF,TGTGCCAGCAGCTTCAGGACGGCGTACCAAGAGACCCAGTACTTC
TRBD1,-,TRBJ2-1,TRBV5-1,CGSSSRTGSSEQFF,TGCGGCAGCAGCTCCCGGACAGGGTCGTCTGAGCAGTTCTTC
-,many,TRBJ2-1,TRBV7-9,CASSLEAFNEQFF,TGTGCCAGCAGCTTAGAGGCCTTCAATGAGCAGTTCTTC
-,-,TRBJ2-3,TRBV6-1,CATEQNRGTDTQYF,TGTGCCACTGAGCAGAACAGGGGCACAGATACGCAGTATTTT
-,few,TRBJ2-2,TRBV18,CASSPVQNTGELFF,TGTGCCAGCTCACCGGTACAGAACACCGGGGAGCTGTTTTTT
-,many,TRBJ2-3,TRBV20-1,CSAGGASGDTQYF,TGCAGTGCTGGGGGGGCATCAGGGGATACGCAGTATTTT
TRBD2,-,TRBJ2-1,TRBV9,CASSVGGTHNEQFF,TGTGCCAGCAGCGTCGGGGGGACTCACAATGAGCAGTTCTTC
-,few,TRBJ2-6,TRBV10-3,CASMDTRQFSGANVLTF,TGTGCCTCCATGGACACTCGACAGTTCTCTGGGGCCAACGTCCTGACTTTC
-,-,TRBJ2-1,TRBV7-2,CASSLFGEQFF,TGTGCCAGCAGCTTATTTGGTGAGCAGTTCTTC
-,few,TRBJ2-1,TRBV10-2,CASSDLSENSYNEQFF,TGCGCCAGCAGTGACCTTAGCGAAAACTCCTACAATGAGCAGTTCTTC
TRBD1,few,TRBJ2-6,TRBV19,CASSIGTGTGANVLTF,TGTGCCAGTAGTATTGGGACAGGGACCGGGGCCAACGTCCTGACTTTC
-,-,TRBJ2-3,TRBV5-1,CASSLSPSNLRRTDTQYF,TGCGCCAGCAGCTTGTCCCCCTCGAACCTGAGGCGCACAGATACGCAGTATTTT
TRBD1,few,TRBJ2-1,TRBV15,CATSKQGAGVF,TGTGCCACCAGCAAACAGGGGGCCGGGGTCTTC
TRBD1,-,TRBJ2-4,TRBV9,CASSAGQVLAKNIQYF,TGTGCCAGCAGCGCGGGACAGGTCTTAGCCAAAAACATTCAGTACTTC
-,few,TRBJ2-7,TRBV18,CASSLAGPMVYEQYF,TGTGCCAGCTCACTCGCCGGTCCGATGGTCTACGAGCAGTACTTC
-,few,TRBJ2-7,TRBV29-1,CSVRVPPLYEQYF,TGCAGCGTTAGGGTGCCCCCCCTATACGAGCAGTACTTC
-,-,TRBJ2-1,TRBV20-1,CSASMSSYNEQFF,TGCAGTGCTAGCATGAGCTCCTACAATGAGCAGTTCTTC
-,-,TRBJ2-5,TRBV5-4,CASSSTAHPGETQYF,TGTGCCAGCAGCTCTACTGCCCACCCCGGAGAGACCCAGTACTTC
-,-,TRBJ1-1,TRBV15,CAIKDPREAFF,TGTGCCATCAAGGACCCTCGGGAAGCTTTCTTT
-,-,TRBJ1-6,TRBV6-1,CASTTKAQGNSPLHF,TGTGCCAGCACCACAAAAGCGCAGGGCAATTCACCCCTCCACTTT
TRBD1,-,TRBJ2-2,TRBV6-4,CASSLHTGGTGELFF,TGTGCCAGCAGTCTCCATACAGGGGGCACCGGGGAGCTGTTTTTT
TRBD1,-,TRBJ2-2,TRBV12-3/TRBV12-4,CASSRAGTGATGELFF,TGTGCCAGCAGTCGGGCCGGGACAGGTGCCACCGGGGAGCTGTTTTTT
TRBD1,-,TRBJ2-4,TRBV4-3,CASSQVDRRYPLAKNIQYF,TGCGCCAGCAGCCAGGTGGACAGGAGATATCCGCTAGCCAAAAACATTCAGTACTTC
-,-,TRBJ1-3,TRBV4-1,CASSDPLPVVLSGNTIYF,TGCGCCAGCAGCGATCCTCTTCCTGTCGTCCTCTCTGGAAACACCATATATTTT
TRBD1,-,TRBJ2-6,TRBV6-1,CASRGQLSGANVLTF,TGTGCCAGCAGGGGACAGCTTTCTGGGGCCAACGTCCTGACTTTC
TRBD1,-,TRBJ2-5,TRBV18,CASSPPPVDRVVRETQYF,TGTGCCAGCTCACCACCGCCCGTCGACAGGGTAGTCCGAGAGACCCAGTACTTC
TRBD1,few,TRBJ1-2,TRBV3-1,CASSYRTGRNYGYTF,TGTGCCAGCAGCTACAGGACAGGGCGGAACTATGGCTACACCTTC
-,few,TRBJ2-3,TRBV10-3,CAISETLRVLTDTQYF,TGTGCCATCAGTGAAACCCTACGGGTCCTCACAGATACGCAGTATTTT
TRBD1,-,TRBJ2-4,TRBV3-1,CASSQGRDRHLAKNIQYF,TGTGCCAGCAGCCAAGGCAGGGACAGACACTTAGCCAAAAACATTCAGTACTTC
-,few,TRBJ1-1,TRBV28,CASSPSGGGRTEAFF,TGTGCCAGCAGCCCTTCCGGGGGAGGTCGCACTGAAGCTTTCTTT
-,-,TRBJ1-2,TRBV6-1,CASSIGPMFSGYTF,TGTGCCAGCAGTATAGGACCGATGTTTTCTGGCTACACCTTC
TRBD1,-,TRBJ1-6,TRBV7-9,CASSRRTGGGSPLHF,TGTGCCAGCAGCCGGCGGACAGGGGGCGGTTCACCCCTCCACTTT
TRBD1,-,TRBJ2-4,TRBV24-1,CATSDSGTGKKNIQYF,TGTGCCACCAGTGATTCAGGGACAGGGAAGAAAAACATTCAGTACTTC
-,-,TRBJ2-1,TRBV27,CASSPRPNEQFF,TGTGCCAGCAGTCCACGGCCCAATGAGCAGTTCTTC
-,few,TRBJ2-5,TRBV25-1,CASSERGRGVETQYF,TGTGCCAGCAGTGAAAGGGGGAGGGGGGTGGAGACCCAGTACTTC
-,few,TRBJ2-7,TRBV24-1,CATSDGLFREQYF,TGTGCCACCAGTGATGGACTCTTTCGCGAGCAGTACTTC
TRBD2,-,TRBJ2-3,TRBV20-1,CSALAGGPGDTQYF,TGCAGTGCCTTAGCGGGAGGCCCCGGAGATACGCAGTATTTT
-,few,TRBJ2-5,TRBV6-1,CASNDVGGETQYF,TGTGCCAGCAATGATGTGGGAGGAGAGACCCAGTACTTC
-,-,TRBJ1-1,TRBV19,CASKFLNTEAFF,TGTGCCAGTAAGTTCTTGAACACTGAAGCTTTCTTT
TRBD1,few,TRBJ2-4,TRBV29-1,CSVGTGLQNIQYF,TGCAGCGTCGGGACAGGCCTCCAAAACATTCAGTACTTC
-,few,TRBJ2-1,TRBV6-5,CASSYPGLQYNEQFF,TGTGCCAGCAGTTACCCCGGACTACAGTACAATGAGCAGTTCTTC
TRBD2,few,TRBJ2-1,TRBV12-3/TRBV12-4,CASSFPPGLAGVYEQFF,TGTGCCAGCAGCTTCCCTCCGGGACTAGCGGGAGTCTATGAGCAGTTCTTC